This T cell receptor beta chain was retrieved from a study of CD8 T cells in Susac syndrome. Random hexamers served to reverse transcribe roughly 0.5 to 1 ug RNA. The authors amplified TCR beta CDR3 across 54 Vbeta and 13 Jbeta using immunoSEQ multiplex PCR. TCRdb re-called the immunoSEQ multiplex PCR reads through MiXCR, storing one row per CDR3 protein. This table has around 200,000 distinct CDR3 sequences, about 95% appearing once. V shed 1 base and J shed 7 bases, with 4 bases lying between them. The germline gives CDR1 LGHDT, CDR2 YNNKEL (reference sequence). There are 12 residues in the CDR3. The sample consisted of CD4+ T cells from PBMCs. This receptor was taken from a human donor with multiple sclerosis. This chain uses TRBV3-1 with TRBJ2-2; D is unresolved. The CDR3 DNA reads TGTGCCAGCAGCCAAGTTAACGGGGAGCTGTTTTTT. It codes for CASSQVNGELFF.